The 2 T cell receptor beta chains in this list originate from one sample, sequenced in a study of blood T cell repertoires in COVID-19. Profiling relied on immunoSEQ multiplex PCR, and the TCRdb table lists in-frame clones only, not all of them. Of about 400,000 clones in the sample, about 90% were seen once. Sequencing input: PBMCs or T cells enriched from blood (not recorded which). The receptor set was obtained from a woman aged 25 to 39 who had recovered from COVID-19.

The V gene is TRBV6-5, the J gene TRBJ1-5; D is undetermined. This CDR3 spans 14 amino acids. Germline V CDR1 and CDR2: MNHEY, SVGAGI. Trimming removed 4 bases from V and 1 base from J, with 8 bases in between. CDR3 DNA: TGTGCCAGCAGTTCTGGCGGGAGCAATCAGCCCCAGCATTTT. Translation gives CASSSGGSNQPQHF.

This clone occurred a few times. The V and J genes are TRBV6-5 and TRBJ2-7; 12 bases are a match to TRBD2. Trimming at V came to 10 bases and at J to 0 bases, leaving 4 bases not matched to a gene. Germline lookup yields CDR1 MNHEY and CDR2 SVGAGI. CDR3 length equals 14 residues. The DNA of the CDR3 is TGTGCCACCCTAGCGGGGGGGCCCTCCTACGAGCAGTACTTC. Protein sequence: CATLAGGPSYEQYF.